Below are 10 T cell receptor beta chains sequenced from a single sample in a study of blood T cell repertoires in COVID-19. Method: immunoSEQ multiplex PCR; TCRdb's copy keeps in-frame clones and lacks some. Of 350,000 to 550,000 clones in the sample, 70% to 90% were seen once. The sequenced sample was PBMCs or T cells enriched from blood (not recorded which). These receptors all stem from a woman aged 18-29 years with acute COVID-19.

The chain carries TRBV29-1 and TRBJ2-3, with D hard to call. This CDR3 comprises 11 residues. Germline CDR1 reads SQVTM; CDR2 reads ANQGSEA. Trimming stripped 4 bases from V and 6 bases from J, with 8 bases between. The CDR3 protein is CSVGAVDTQYF. The CDR3 DNA reads TGCAGCGTTGGCGCGGTGGATACGCAGTATTTT.

The chain carries TRBV28 and TRBJ1-1; D is possibly TRBD1 (5 bases). CDR3 length: 11 amino acids. Trimming took 4 bases from V and 7 from J, leaving 7 bases between them. Per the germline V gene, CDR1 is MDHEN and CDR2 is SYDVKM. The CDR3, as DNA: TGTGCCAGCAGTTCTGACAGTGAAGCTTTCTTT. Protein sequence: CASSSDSEAFF.

The V call is TRBV7-6, the J call TRBJ1-3; D remains ambiguous. The CDR3 totals 16 residues. Germline lookup yields CDR1 SGHVS and CDR2 FNYEAQ. Trimming left V 0 bases short and J 2 bases short, with 11 bases between. The CDR3 region is CASSLAAVPTGNTIYF. The CDR3 nucleotides read TGTGCCAGCAGCTTAGCTGCGGTCCCAACTGGAAACACCATATATTTT.

This chain links TRBV9 with TRBJ1-2; 9 positions agree with TRBD1. Germline CDR1 SGDLS, CDR2 YYNGEE. V was clipped by 3 bases and J by 5 bases; unmatched bases: 5. The CDR3 totals 14 residues. CDR3: CASSETGGQYGYTF. CDR3 DNA: TGTGCCAGCAGCGAGACAGGGGGACAGTATGGCTACACCTTC.

The genes are TRBV27 and TRBJ1-1; D may be TRBD1 (5 bases). Germline V lookup: CDR1 MNHEY, CDR2 SMNVEV (reference sequence). V was shortened by 7 bases and J by 0 bases, with 15 bases between the two germline ends. CDR3 length: 15 amino acids. CDR3 amino acids: CASIPPGRMNTEAFF. In DNA form, the CDR3 reads TGTGCCAGCATCCCCCCAGGGCGCATGAACACTGAAGCTTTCTTT.

This clone has a single count. The chain has TRBV27 and TRBJ1-1; a possible D gene is TRBD1 (6 bases). Between the trimmed V and J ends, which lost 8 bases and 5 bases, there was a span of 21 bases. This CDR3 is 15 amino acids long. CDR1 and CDR2 from the germline V gene are MNHEY and SMNVEV (reference sequence). The CDR3 sequence is CASSYDQGLRTEAFF. CDR3 nucleotides: TGTGCCAGCTCCTACGACCAGGGGCTGAGGACTGAAGCTTTCTTT.

CDR3 loop: CASSLSKGARPQHF. The CDR3 DNA reads as TGTGCCAGCAGTTTATCGAAAGGAGCCAGGCCCCAGCATTTT. The chain is built from TRBV27 and TRBJ1-5; D gene unclear. In germline, CDR1 is MNHEY, CDR2 SMNVEV (reference sequence). Trimming took off 0 bases at V and 9 bases at J, with 12 bases between the two ends. CDR3 length: 14 amino acids.

This chain links TRBV30 with TRBJ1-5; a weak D match, TRBD1 (5 bases). Looked up from germline, CDR1 is GTSNPN and CDR2 is SVGIG (reference sequence). The CDR3 has 15 amino acids. CDR3 sequence: CAAGSVAGSNQPQHF. In DNA form, the CDR3 reads TGTGCAGCTGGGTCCGTGGCAGGGTCCAATCAGCCCCAGCATTTT.

Points on this clone: One end of the junction is discordant with germline, which a read error may explain. The chain employs TRBV7-7 and TRBJ2-1, with D perhaps matching TRBD2 (5 bases). CDR1 and CDR2 from the germline V gene are SSHAT and FNYEAQ (reference sequence). The CDR3 spans 13 residues. CDR3 DNA: TGTGCTAGCAGCTTAGCGTCCCAAAATGAGCAGTTCTTC. It encodes CASSLASQNEQFF. Complete variable domain (other parts from reference TRBV7-7 and TRBJ2-1): GAGVSQSPRYKVTKRGQDVTLRCDPISSHATLYWYQQALGQGPEFLTYFNYEAQPDKSGLPSDRFSAERPEGSISTLTIQRTEQRDSAMYRCASSLASQNEQFFGPGTRLTVL.

V and J are TRBV7-9 and TRBJ2-3; 11 bases match TRBD2. V lost 3 bases, J lost 1 base, and 9 bases stayed unmatched. From germline, CDR1 is SEHNR and CDR2 FQNEAQ (reference sequence). The CDR3 is made up of 18 amino acids. The CDR3 sequence is CASSFGLAGPLGTDTQYF. The CDR3 nucleotides read TGTGCCAGCAGCTTCGGACTAGCGGGCCCCCTAGGCACAGATACGCAGTATTTT.